Given below is one T cell receptor beta chain in context. The antigen is undetermined. The entry originates in a study of shared clonotypes between healthy human individuals. This CDR3 has 14 amino acids. The V segment lost 3 bases and the J segment 6 bases; nucleotides outside the gene matches: 5. The germline V gene encodes CDR1 MNHEY and CDR2 SVGAGI. Naive-designated CD8 cells lacked CD45RO, were positively enriched for CCR7, and omitted terminally differentiated effector memory CD45RA+ cells. Recent vaccinations or acute infections were absent in the healthy HIV-negative adult donors. Each subset's genomic DNA was shared equally among a number of immunoSEQ plates. Roughly 200 ng DNA, 30,000 or so T cell genomes, went into each sorted-subset replicate PCR. TCRdb keeps only in-frame clones here, not all; method: immunoSEQ multiplex PCR. The table lists about 1,900,000 clones, about 94% of them singletons, with around 1% in the top ten.

Overall study findings and caveats: Shared clonotypes across all four donors exceeded non-shared ones in generation probability.

The material sequenced was naive CD8+ T cells sorted from blood. This TCR was recovered from a man younger than 35 in good health. The chain is built from TRBV6-5 and TRBJ1-3, with 7 bases that match TRBD1. This chain's CDR3 is CASSYYRGENTIYF. Here the CDR3 DNA reads TGTGCCAGCAGTTATTACAGGGGCGAAAACACCATATATTTT.